This TCR beta chain was sequenced during a study of cytomegalovirus exposure and HLA in healthy donors. Findings and limits, study-wide: The authors judged a highly shared variant cluster likely a sequencing artifact. TRBV6-2, TRBV6-3 and some other V segments were unresolvable in 87-base-pair reads. A later analysis linked a missense variant in DCLRE1C to the trimming of TCR beta V and J genes.

Both 60 Vbeta primers and 13 Jbeta primers went into the PCR. Data came from immunoSEQ multiplex PCR; TCRdb stores just in-frame clones and leaves some out. The sample includes some 180,000 clones, less than 80% of them seen just once. CDR1 is SEHNR and CDR2 is FQNEAQ in the germline V gene (reference sequence). This CDR3 is built from 15 residues. Unrecorded immune exposures were likely, despite nominal health at sampling. To note about this clone: Its antigen is unidentified. An end of the junction does not agree with germline; a read error may underlie this.

Sample: PBMCs. This receptor was identified in a man between 18 and 35 years old in good health and CMV-seronegative. The gene calls are TRBV7-9 and TRBJ2-1; 7 bases agree with TRBD1. The CDR3, as DNA: TGTTCCAGCAGCTGGGGACAGCCCCCCTACAATGAGCAGTTCTTC. As protein: CSSSWGQPPYNEQFF.